What follows describes a single T cell receptor beta chain. The data originate from a study of cytotoxic CD8 clonotypes in ibrutinib-treated CLL. Using immunoSEQ multiplex PCR, the repertoire was profiled, and TCRdb retains in-frame clones only, with some absent. The sample includes some 150,000 clones, around three quarters of them seen just once. The germline V gene has CDR1 MNHNS and CDR2 SASEGT. The CDR3 has 15 residues. V was pared by 3 bases and J by 7 bases, with 16 bases between. Here the sequenced sample was PBMCs, taken after 12 months of ibrutinib treatment. This receptor was identified in a human donor with chronic lymphocytic leukemia. This chain connects TRBV6-1 to TRBJ1-5; D is unclear. CDR3 nucleotides: TGTGCCAGCAGTGATACGTGGTCAGTTAGGCAGCCCCAGCATTTT. Protein sequence: CASSDTWSVRQPQHF.